This record concerns one TCR beta chain sequence. The source of the sample is a study of control samples from healthy donors and cancer patients. Trimming removed 4 bases from V and 0 bases from J, with 8 bases in between. The CDR3 extends over 14 amino acids. CDR1 is MNHEY, CDR2 SVGAGI, per germline. Repertoires were generated with immunoSEQ multiplex PCR, while TCRdb's copy carries only in-frame clones and drops some. The sample lists 150,000 to 200,000 clones; around 90% were seen once. The clonotype comes from a woman in her forties or fifties in good health. This chain connects TRBV6-5 to TRBJ2-3; D is possibly TRBD1 (6 bases). Sequencing input: blood. The CDR3 is CASSFGQSTDTQYF. The DNA for the CDR3 is TGTGCCAGCAGTTTCGGACAGAGCACAGATACGCAGTATTTT.